Listed below are T cell receptor beta chains from one sample, sequenced in a study of human T cells and chemical hapten exposure. From the 5' RACE reads, TCRdb called clonotypes with MiXCR, one entry per CDR3 protein. The sample includes roughly 110,000 distinct CDR3 sequences, roughly 18% seen only once; the top ten take approximately 2.8%. These receptors were obtained from a human donor in good health. The CDR3 runs from the conserved cysteine through the conserved F or W. The order of the fields is J gene, clone size, D gene, V gene, CDR3 protein, CDR3 DNA. A D gene is named only where the DNA matches it firmly. Part of the rows lack a size; the others show once, few, many or a class for expanded clones.

TRBJ2-1,NA,TRBD2,TRBV4-1,CASSQDPGSGRANEQFF,TGCGCCAGCAGCCAAGATCCGGGTAGCGGGAGGGCCAATGAGCAGTTCTTC
TRBJ2-5,few,NA,TRBV6-1,CASSGVEAQYF,TGTGCCAGCAGTGGGGTGGAGGCCCAGTACTTC
TRBJ2-1,NA,TRBD2,TRBV11-3,CASSLGDGRAGFNEQFF,TGTGCCAGCAGCTTAGGGGATGGGAGGGCCGGATTTAATGAGCAGTTCTTC
TRBJ2-3,few,TRBD2,TRBV20-1,CSARGAGGFTDTQYF,TGCAGTGCTAGAGGAGCGGGAGGGTTCACAGATACGCAGTATTTT
TRBJ1-1,NA,NA,TRBV5-6,CASSSAGEGLNTEAFF,TGTGCCAGCAGCTCGGCAGGGGAGGGGTTGAACACTGAAGCTTTCTTT
TRBJ1-5,NA,NA,TRBV25-1,CASSEGGQGQPQHF,TGTGCCAGCAGTGAAGGAGGCCAAGGTCAGCCCCAGCATTTT
TRBJ1-6,few,NA,TRBV30,CAYQDGGNYNSPLHF,TGTGCCTATCAAGACGGGGGAAACTATAATTCACCCCTCCACTTT
TRBJ2-2,once,TRBD2,TRBV7-2,CAGGRGLALSGELFF,TGTGCCGGGGGGCGGGGACTAGCCCTTTCCGGGGAGCTGTTTTTT
TRBJ2-1,few,NA,TRBV3-1,CASSYSSDEQFF,TGTGCCAGCAGCTATTCCTCCGATGAGCAGTTCTTC
TRBJ1-2,NA,NA,TRBV10-3,CAISESAGFNYGYTF,TGTGCCATCAGTGAGTCAGCAGGGTTTAACTATGGCTACACCTTC
TRBJ2-3,NA,NA,TRBV27,CASSLQLPSTDTQYF,TGTGCCAGCAGTTTGCAGCTTCCAAGCACAGATACGCAGTATTTT
TRBJ2-7,NA,NA,TRBV6-1,CASSAHRERGEQYF,TGTGCCAGCAGTGCGCACAGGGAACGAGGCGAGCAGTACTTC
TRBJ1-2,NA,TRBD1,TRBV10-3,CAISQRQGQGGYTF,TGTGCCATCAGCCAGAGACAGGGACAGGGTGGCTACACCTTC
TRBJ2-7,few,NA,TRBV9,CASPPPKVRSYEQYF,TGTGCCAGCCCCCCCCCTAAGGTGCGCTCCTACGAGCAGTACTTC
TRBJ1-2,few,NA,TRBV27,CASSLWGNYGYTF,TGTGCCAGCAGTTTATGGGGAAACTATGGCTACACCTTC